The 20 T cell receptor beta chains below were found in one sample sequenced in a study of monozygotic twins with inflammatory bowel disease. From the 5' RACE reads, TCRdb lists one entry per CDR3 protein and no DNA. The sample has some 160,000 distinct CDR3 sequences. The sample was blood. These receptors all stem from a human donor with ulcerative colitis or Crohn's disease, or a healthy co-twin of an affected twin (not recorded which).

The gene calls are TRBV30 and TRBJ1-2; the D call of TRBD1 rests on TCRdb alone, since no DNA is present to check it. CDR3 size: 14 residues. Germline V CDR1 and CDR2: GTSNPN, SVGIG (reference sequence). This chain's CDR3 is CAWSVGTVIYGYTF. The full variable domain, in which reference TRBV30 and TRBJ1-2 provide the parts outside the CDR3, is SQTIHQWPATLVQPVGSPLSLECTVEGTSNPNLYWYRQAAGRGLQLLFYSVGIGQISSEVPQNLSASRPQDRQFILSSKKLLLSDSGFYLCAWSVGTVIYGYTFGSGTRLTVV.

The CDR3 spells CASSQGERNGYTF. The chain uses TRBV4-2 and TRBJ1-2. The V gene's germline CDR1 is LGHNA and CDR2 YNFKEQ. This CDR3 comprises 13 residues.

This chain links TRBV11-1 with TRBJ2-7; TCRdb proposes TRBD2, but this gene call is untestable without DNA. Germline V CDR1 and CDR2: SGHAT, FQDESV (reference sequence). This CDR3 region has 16 residues. The CDR3: CASSPKQGEGRYEQYF.

The rearrangement joins TRBV20-1 to TRBJ1-1; TCRdb's D call, TRBD1, is unchecked because there is no DNA. From germline, CDR1 is DFQATT and CDR2 SNEGSKA (reference sequence). The CDR3 extends over 13 amino acids. The CDR3 here is CSARRDRGTEAFF.

CDR3 loop: CASRFGSGNTIYF. The V gene is TRBV12-2, the J gene TRBJ1-3. TRBV12-2 counts as a pseudogene. This CDR3 is built from 13 residues.

The chain employs TRBV5-1 and TRBJ2-3; TCRdb proposes TRBD2, but this gene call is untestable without DNA. In germline, CDR1 is SGHRS, CDR2 YFSETQ. CDR3 length equals 15 residues. The CDR3 is CASSTASGGADTQYF.

The CDR3 reads CASSEGRGGGYGYTF. The chain couples TRBV6-1 to TRBJ1-2. The CDR3 runs to 15 residues. The germline CDR1 and CDR2 sequences are MNHNS and SASEGT.

The rearrangement joins TRBV14 to TRBJ2-2. This CDR3 is 15 amino acids long. CDR1 and CDR2 from the germline V gene are SGHDN and FVKESK. CDR3 in amino acids: CATSVGVMNTGELFF.

The chain employs TRBV5-1 and TRBJ2-5; checking the TCRdb D call of TRBD1 is not possible without DNA. The CDR3 totals 16 residues. The V gene's germline CDR1 is SGHRS and CDR2 YFSETQ. CDR3 region: CASSLAGTGKQETQYF.

V is TRBV18 and J is TRBJ1-6. The CDR3 has 14 residues. Germline CDR1 reads KGHSH; CDR2 reads LQKENI. The CDR3 is CASSPMGFNSPLHF.

The rearrangement links TRBV7-2 to TRBJ1-3; TCRdb returns TRBD1, unconfirmable since there is no DNA. The germline V gene has CDR1 SGHTA and CDR2 FQGNSA. The CDR3 spans 12 residues. CDR3 loop: CASSLTGTGVYF.

The chain combines TRBV11-2 with TRBJ2-2; TCRdb's D gene call, TRBD1, goes unchecked for lack of DNA. The CDR3 runs to 18 residues. CDR1 is SGHAT, CDR2 FQNNGV, per germline. CDR3 sequence reads: CAISLEFWAGGNTGELFF. Using reference TRBV11-2 and TRBJ2-2 for the parts outside the CDR3, the full variable domain is EAGVAQSPRYKIIEKRQSVAFWCNPISGHATLYWYQQILGQGPKLLIQFQNNGVVDDSQLPKDRFSAERLKGVDSTLKIQPAKLEDSAVYLCAISLEFWAGGNTGELFFGEGSRLTVL.

Here the CDR3 reads CASRAGGWTGELFF. This rearrangement joins TRBV27 to TRBJ2-2; the TCRdb call, TRBD2, lacks DNA for checking. Germline-derived CDR1 and CDR2 are MNHEY and SMNVEV (reference sequence). The CDR3 sequence is 14 residues long.

This chain joins TRBV20-1 and TRBJ1-2; as DNA is missing, the TRBD1 call by TCRdb cannot be tested. This CDR3 spans 13 amino acids. CDR1 DFQATT and CDR2 SNEGSKA come from the germline V gene (reference sequence). The chain's CDR3 is CSATQGMDYGYTF.

The chain carries TRBV4-3 and TRBJ2-1; TCRdb's D gene call, TRBD2, goes unchecked for lack of DNA. This CDR3 is 16 amino acids long. Germline V gene lookup returns CDR1 LGHNA and CDR2 YSLEER. CDR3 loop: CASSQGWTDSYNEQFF.

This chain uses TRBV18 with TRBJ1-2. Per the germline V gene, CDR1 is KGHSH and CDR2 is LQKENI. This CDR3 comprises 13 residues. This CDR3 is CASSPGLSYGYTF.

V usage is TRBV14 and J usage is TRBJ2-7; TCRdb designates TRBD1, a call that cannot be tested without DNA. The CDR3 length is 16 residues. Germline V gives CDR1 SGHDN, CDR2 FVKESK. Here the CDR3 reads CASSQDNRGWPYEQYF.

The rearrangement links TRBV5-1 to TRBJ1-2; with no DNA, the TCRdb D assignment of TRBD1 cannot be verified. The CDR3 runs 14 residues. Germline assignment: CDR1 SGHRS and CDR2 YFSETQ. CDR3 region: CASSGGTGRNGYTF.

The chain recombines TRBV5-1 with TRBJ2-5; absent DNA, TCRdb's TRBD2 call cannot be checked. The CDR3 covers 16 residues. Germline CDR1 is SGHRS and CDR2 is YFSETQ. CDR3 loop: CASSLGISGRGETQYF.

CDR3 region: CASSPLGGRSSYEQYF. The chain is built from TRBV27 and TRBJ2-7; TCRdb's assignment of TRBD1 cannot be checked, as there is no DNA. Germline V lookup: CDR1 MNHEY, CDR2 SMNVEV (reference sequence). There are 16 residues in the CDR3.